These T cell receptor beta chains were read from a single sample in a study of shared clonotypes between healthy human individuals. Repertoires were generated with immunoSEQ multiplex PCR, while TCRdb's copy carries only in-frame clones and drops some. This sample yields a few million clones, of which just under 95% are seen a single time; around 1.7% belongs to the top ten. Sequenced material: naive CD8+ T cells from PBMCs. Every receptor here comes from a man younger than 35 in good health. Some clones in this sample may be carry-over from other donors' samples. Each CDR3 is given with its conserved first and last residue. D genes are given only for firm matches. The size of a clone is reported for some rows only, either as once, few or many, or as a class for expanded clones.

d_gene	v_gene	j_gene	abundance	CDR3nt	CDR3aa
TRBD1	TRBV9	TRBJ1-1	few	TGTGCCAGCAGCGTAGACAGGGGGGAGAACACTGAAGCTTTCTTT	CASSVDRGENTEAFF
TRBD2	TRBV29-1	TRBJ2-1	.	TGCAGCGCAACGATCCTAGCGGGACTATCCTACAATGAGCAGTTCTTC	CSATILAGLSYNEQFF
.	TRBV25-1	TRBJ1-1	.	TGTGCCAGCAAGGGGCGAAACAGGGTGGAAGCTTTCTTT	CASKGRNRVEAFF
.	TRBV7-9	TRBJ2-7	.	TGTGCCAGCAGCGGGACGGGGGTTCCCGAGCAGTACTTC	CASSGTGVPEQYF
TRBD2	TRBV27	TRBJ2-5	.	TGTGCCAGCAGTGACCTAGCGGGAGTACATGGGGAGACCCAGTACTTC	CASSDLAGVHGETQYF
TRBD2	TRBV27	TRBJ2-1	.	TGTGCCAGCATAAGCGGGAGCTCCTACAATGAGCAGTTCTTC	CASISGSSYNEQFF
TRBD1	TRBV11-2	TRBJ1-4	.	TGTGCCAGCAGCCCACGGGACAGCAGGGTTGAAAAACTGTTTTTT	CASSPRDSRVEKLFF
.	TRBV28	TRBJ1-4	.	TGTGCCAGCAGTACGTCCCCGGGGCCCGGAAGTAGGTCGATGTTTTTT	CASSTSPGPGSRSMFF
.	TRBV5-4	TRBJ1-1	.	TGTGCCAGCAGCTTGGGAGGGGTTGGCACTGAAGCTTTCTTT	CASSLGGVGTEAFF
TRBD1	TRBV28	TRBJ1-4	.	TGTGCCAGCAGGGAGACAGGGGACGAAAAACTGTTTTTT	CASRETGDEKLFF
TRBD1	TRBV11-2	TRBJ2-2	.	TGTGCCAGCAGCCTAGGACAGGGGGCCGGGGAGCTGTTTTTT	CASSLGQGAGELFF
TRBD2	TRBV19	TRBJ2-7	once	TGTGCCAGTAGCACCATGGGACTAGCGGGAGGCGAGCAGTACTTC	CASSTMGLAGGEQYF
.	TRBV27	TRBJ2-7	.	TGTGCCAGCAGTCCATCAGACGGGTCTACCTCCTACGAGCAGTACTTC	CASSPSDGSTSYEQYF
TRBD1	TRBV7-9	TRBJ2-2	.	TGTGCCAGCAGCGGCCGGGGACAGGGCCCCTTGAACACCGGGGAGCTGTTTTTT	CASSGRGQGPLNTGELFF
TRBD1	TRBV7-9	TRBJ2-7	.	TGTGCCAGCAGCTGGACAGGGTCCCACGAGCAGTACTTC	CASSWTGSHEQYF
.	TRBV7-2	TRBJ2-2	.	TGTGCCAGCAGCTTGCTGACGGGAGTGTGGGTCACCGGGGAGCTGTTTTTT	CASSLLTGVWVTGELFF